The present T cell receptor beta chain was sequenced within a study of T-cell reconstitution after alpha-beta-depleted transplantation in children. Points from the study as a whole: Two months or so post-transplant, alpha-beta T cells reportedly derived from several hundred expanded graft clones. Newly generated T cells supplied most T-cell counts and diversity one year post-transplant.

Unique molecular identifiers were incorporated when the TCRbeta library was constructed. TCRdb itself ran the PCR reads through MiXCR, one entry per CDR3 protein. The sample has about 580,000 distinct CDR3 sequences; 23% are singletons. Trimming removed 6 bases from V and 4 bases from J, with 6 bases in between. CDR1 is MNHEY, CDR2 SVGAGI, per germline. CDR3 length equals 12 residues. This clonotype occurred a few times. Its antigen is not identified. This rearrangement joins TRBV6-5 to TRBJ2-2; D not certain. This clonotype originated in a boy in the first two years of life who had a stem cell transplant for acute myeloid leukemia, so the T cells may come from the graft donor. This sample comprised PBMCs, mostly from graft donor cells, obtained 360 days after TCRalphabeta/CD19-depleted stem cell transplant. The CDR3 nucleotides are TGTGCCAGCAGAAGGGCCACCGGGGAGCTGTTTTTT. Translation: CASRRATGELFF.